The 32 T cell receptor beta chains below come from one sample, sequenced in a study of spatial heterogeneity in lung cancer. Described time point: sample taken at primary tumor resection. Whole RNA obtained from tumor, nontumor lung or frozen PBMC underwent sequencing without sorting. TCRdb ran MiXCR on the 5' RACE reads and lists one entry per CDR3 protein. The sample lists approximately 52,000 distinct CDR3 sequences; less than 8.5% were seen once. Sequenced material: PBMCs, taken at surgery. The receptors were gathered from a female donor with early-stage non-small cell lung cancer.

This rearrangement joins TRBV12-3 or TRBV12-4 to TRBJ2-1; D tentatively reads TRBD1 or TRBD2 (5 bases each). V lost 3 bases and J lost 4, with 13 bases in between. The CDR3 is made up of 15 amino acids. CDR3 DNA sequence: TGTGCCAGCAGTTTGGGGGAATTACCTTACAATGAGCAGTTCTTC. As protein: CASSLGELPYNEQFF.

This clonotype has at least ten counts. The chain is built from TRBV5-1 and TRBJ2-2; maybe TRBD1 (5 bases). CDR1 SGHRS and CDR2 YFSETQ come from the germline V gene. The ends were cut back, 0 bases at V and 4 bases at J, with 10 bases in the middle. The CDR3 totals 15 residues. CDR3 DNA sequence: TGCGCCAGCAGCTTGGACAGGCCCTCCACCGGGGAGCTGTTTTTT. Encoded protein: CASSLDRPSTGELFF.

This rearrangement joins TRBV6-2 or TRBV6-3 to TRBJ1-5; D is perhaps TRBD1 (6 bases). Per germline, CDR1 MNHEY and CDR2 SVGEGT. Trimming cost V 6 bases and J 0 bases, with 15 bases left between them. The CDR3 spans 16 residues. As DNA, the CDR3 is TGTGCCAGCAGGGACGGACAGAGATATAGCAATCAGCCCCAGCATTTT. Amino acid sequence: CASRDGQRYSNQPQHF.

This clonotype was recorded at least ten times. This rearrangement joins TRBV5-4 to TRBJ2-2; TRBD2 aligns across 9 bases. Germline CDR1 and CDR2: SGHNT and YYREEE (reference sequence). The CDR3 covers 16 residues. V lost 4 bases, J lost 4 bases, and 8 bases stayed unmatched. The CDR3 loop is CASSPGGLAGTGELFF. Here the CDR3 DNA reads TGTGCCAGCAGCCCGGGGGGACTAGCTGGCACCGGGGAGCTGTTTTTT.

In this sample, this clonotype turned up many times. The J gene is TRBJ1-5, the V gene TRBV6-2 or TRBV6-3; TRBD1 matches 10 bases. Germline CDR1 MNHEY, CDR2 SVGEGT. The length of the CDR3 is 14 residues. J lost 9 bases, V lost 7 bases, and 9 bases had no gene match. The chain's CDR3 is CASTSGTGVGPQHF. CDR3 nucleotides: TGTGCCAGCACCTCCGGGACAGGGGTAGGGCCCCAGCATTTT.

This clonotype has a handful of counts. The J gene is TRBJ1-5, the V gene TRBV11-2, with 7 bases matching TRBD1. CDR3 length: 15 residues. The junction had 3 bases not matched to a gene; V was cut back by 3 bases and J by 1 base. Per germline, CDR1 SGHAT and CDR2 FQNNGV. CDR3 amino acids: CASSFAGGSNQPQHF. CDR3 nucleotide sequence: TGTGCCAGCAGCTTCGCAGGGGGAAGCAATCAGCCCCAGCATTTT.

This clonotype was seen ten or more times. This chain links TRBV7-3 with TRBJ2-5, with D unclear. From germline, CDR1 is SGHTA and CDR2 FQGTGA. The V end was cut by 0 bases, the J end by 7 bases, with 12 bases between. This CDR3 spans 14 amino acids. The CDR3 loop reads CASSLTSLSGTQYF. The DNA for the CDR3 is TGTGCCAGCAGCTTAACGAGCCTATCTGGGACCCAGTACTTC.

This clonotype has a handful of counts. The rearrangement joins TRBV27 to TRBJ2-2; D is uncertain. V was pared by 4 bases and J by 4 bases, with 4 bases between. This CDR3 is built from 12 residues. Germline CDR1 and CDR2: MNHEY and SMNVEV (reference sequence). CDR3 sequence reads: CASSWTTGELFF. The CDR3 DNA sequence: TGTGCCAGCAGTTGGACCACCGGGGAGCTGTTTTTT.

This clonotype appeared many times. This rearrangement joins TRBV21-1 to TRBJ2-3; the table gives TRBD2 as D, unverified against the DNA. TRBV21-1 is a pseudogene. The CDR3 has 16 residues. CDR3 residues: CASSKPRTRSTDTQYF. CDR3 nucleotide sequence: TGTGCCAGCAGCAAACCCCGGACTAGATCCACAGATACGCAGTATTTT.

This clonotype was recorded a few times. The chain carries TRBV5-1 and TRBJ2-5; D gene uncertain. This CDR3 is built from 14 residues. V was clipped by 4 bases and J by 5 bases, with 15 bases between them. Germline CDR1 reads SGHRS; CDR2 reads YFSETQ. CDR3 DNA: TGCGCCAGCAGCCAAGACCCGGGCTGGGAGACCCAGTACTTC. This gives the protein CASSQDPGWETQYF.

At least ten counts were recorded for this clonotype. The gene calls are TRBV28 and TRBJ2-2; 7 nucleotides match TRBD2. Germline V gene lookup returns CDR1 MDHEN and CDR2 SYDVKM. This CDR3 has 15 amino acids. Trimming cost V 3 bases and J 4 bases; bases outside gene matches: 5. The CDR3 DNA reads as TGTGCCAGCAGTTTTTCGGGGGGAGTCACCGGGGAGCTGTTTTTT. Translation gives CASSFSGGVTGELFF.

This clonotype was detected many times. V usage is TRBV29-1 and J usage is TRBJ1-2; 8 nucleotides align to TRBD1. The length of the CDR3 is 12 residues. Germline CDR1 and CDR2: SQVTM and ANQGSEA. Losses at the gene ends were 7 bases for V and 6 bases for J; bases not matched to a gene: 7. CDR3 bases: TGCAGCGGGACGGGGACAGGAGATGGCTACACCTTC. Amino acid sequence: CSGTGTGDGYTF.

The chain combines TRBV27 with TRBJ2-4; either TRBD1 or TRBD2 may fit D (5 bases each). The CDR3 has 14 residues. V was pared by 1 base and J by 2 bases, with 6 bases between. The germline CDR1 and CDR2 sequences are MNHEY and SMNVEV (reference sequence). The CDR3 DNA follows: TGTGCCAGCAGTTTATGGGGGTCCAAAAACATTCAGTACTTC. It encodes CASSLWGSKNIQYF.

At least ten counts were recorded for this clonotype. The V call is TRBV20-1, the J call TRBJ2-4, with D unresolved. Germline V lookup: CDR1 DFQATT, CDR2 SNEGSKA (reference sequence). There are 11 residues in the CDR3. V was cut by 2 bases and J by 5 bases, with 4 bases left in between. The CDR3 DNA follows: TGCAGTGCTAGAACTCAAAACATTCAGTACTTC. Translated: CSARTQNIQYF.

This clonotype was picked up many times. V usage is TRBV24-1 and J usage is TRBJ2-5; TRBD2 agrees at 7 bases. V trimming: 9 bases; J trimming: 4 bases; junction bases outside the gene matches: 4. The CDR3 consists of 12 residues. Germline CDR1 and CDR2: KGHDR and SFDVKD. For the CDR3, the DNA is TGTGCCACCGGGGGGGGAGGAGAGACCCAGTACTTC. This gives the protein CATGGGGETQYF.

In its sample, this clonotype was seen a few times. The chain links TRBV6-1 to TRBJ2-2; 11 bases are shared with TRBD2. The germline gives CDR1 MNHNS, CDR2 SASEGT. V trimming: 10 bases; J trimming: 5 bases; junction bases outside the gene matches: 3. This CDR3 is built from 13 residues. The CDR3 nucleotides are TGTGCCAACCGACTAGCGGGGACCGGGGAGCTGTTTTTT. Its protein is CANRLAGTGELFF.

The V gene is TRBV5-1, the J gene TRBJ2-5; D possibly corresponds to TRBD2 (5 bases). Germline CDR1 reads SGHRS; CDR2 reads YFSETQ. The CDR3 contains 14 residues. Trimming shortened V by 4 bases and J by 1 base, and 11 bases separated the two germline ends. The CDR3: CASSLQRFQETQYF. As DNA, the CDR3 is TGCGCCAGCAGCCTGCAGCGGTTCCAAGAGACCCAGTACTTC.

The chain employs TRBV7-9 and TRBJ2-1, with TRBD2 matching over 8 bases. This CDR3 comprises 14 residues. From germline, CDR1 is SEHNR and CDR2 FQNEAQ (reference sequence). The V and J ends lost 6 bases and 2 bases, in that order; junction bases with no gene match: 3. This chain's CDR3 is CASSLGLAYNEQFF. CDR3 DNA sequence: TGTGCCAGCAGTTTGGGACTAGCCTACAATGAGCAGTTCTTC.

This clonotype was recorded many times. The chain links TRBV28 to TRBJ2-7, with a possible D match to TRBD2 (6 bases). This CDR3 contains 15 residues. Trimming cost V 6 bases and J 3 bases, with 18 bases left between them. Germline lookup yields CDR1 MDHEN and CDR2 SYDVKM. This CDR3 is CASRGGGALYYEQYF. The DNA of the CDR3 is TGTGCCAGCAGGGGGGGAGGAGCCCTCTACTACGAGCAGTACTTC.

Ten or more counts support this clonotype. The V call is TRBV12-3 or TRBV12-4, the J call TRBJ2-7, with 10 bases matching TRBD1. J was trimmed by 3 bases and V by 6 bases; bases with no gene match: 5. The CDR3 consists of 14 residues. For the CDR3, the DNA is TGTGCCAGCAGCCGGGACAGGGGACTCTACGAGCAGTACTTC. Its translation is CASSRDRGLYEQYF.

In its sample, this clonotype was seen many times. The CDR3 ends on some other residue instead of the conserved phenylalanine or tryptophan, so this is likely a read error. The DNA is omitted, as the CDR3 cannot be located on it reliably, and the CDR3 follows TCRdb's listing. The V call is TRBV6-9, the J call TRBJ2-1; no check of the table's D call, TRBD2, against the DNA was made. Germline V gene data show CDR1 as MNHGY and CDR2 as SVAAGI. The CDR3 has 10 residues if both end residues are counted. The CDR3 here is CASSPRPLRI.

This clonotype was seen at least ten times. The genes are TRBV28 and TRBJ1-3, with 9 bases that match TRBD1. CDR1 MDHEN and CDR2 SYDVKM come from the germline V gene. The CDR3 is made up of 15 amino acids. The V gene end was trimmed by 6 bases and the J gene end by 2 bases; junction bases not matched to a gene: 5. Here the CDR3 reads CASSNYRGPGNTIYF. In DNA, the CDR3 is TGTGCCAGCAGCAATTACAGGGGGCCTGGAAACACCATATATTTT.

The J gene is TRBJ2-2, the V gene TRBV7-9, with 11 bases aligning to TRBD1. The V and J ends lost 8 bases and 4 bases, in that order; junction bases with no gene match: 6. CDR1 is SEHNR and CDR2 is FQNEAQ in the germline V gene (reference sequence). The CDR3 extends over 15 amino acids. CDR3 protein: CASFRTGGRTGELFF. The CDR3 DNA follows: TGTGCCAGCTTCCGGACAGGGGGCCGCACCGGGGAGCTGTTTTTT.

This clonotype was counted ten times or more. The V and J genes are TRBV20-1 and TRBJ2-1; possibly TRBD1 or TRBD2 for D (6 bases each). The germline gives CDR1 DFQATT, CDR2 SNEGSKA (reference sequence). The CDR3 covers 14 residues. V was pared by 4 bases and J by 9 bases, with 19 bases between. CDR3 in amino acids: CSAIPGASRLEQFF. In DNA, the CDR3 is TGCAGTGCTATCCCGGGGGCATCTCGTCTTGAGCAGTTCTTC.

The chain combines TRBV7-2 with TRBJ2-3; 7 nucleotides match TRBD2. The V segment lost 5 bases and the J segment 1 base; nucleotides outside the gene matches: 6. CDR3 length: 15 residues. Germline assignment: CDR1 SGHTA and CDR2 FQGNSA. The DNA of the CDR3 is TGTGCCAGCAGCCCTGTGAGCGGGGGCACAGATACGCAGTATTTT. Translated, it gives CASSPVSGGTDTQYF.

This clonotype was seen at least ten times. CDR3 bases: TGTGCCAGCAGTTTTCTGAGGGACAGGGCGTTCTTC. Translation: CASSFLRDRAFF. The chain carries TRBV28 and TRBJ2-1, with 9 nucleotides matching TRBD1. With 3 bases clipped from V and 15 bases from J, the junction kept 6 bases outside the gene matches. The CDR3 length is 12 residues. The germline V gene encodes CDR1 MDHEN and CDR2 SYDVKM.

At least ten counts were recorded for this clonotype. This chain connects TRBV20-1 to TRBJ2-7; D might be TRBD1 or TRBD2, each matching 5 bases. The ends were cut back, 5 bases at V and 3 bases at J, with 20 bases in the middle. Germline CDR1 DFQATT, CDR2 SNEGSKA (reference sequence). The CDR3 has 15 residues. DNA of the CDR3: TGCAGTGCTCCGTCCCCGGGACCTGTTTTCTACGAGCAGTACTTC. Its translation: CSAPSPGPVFYEQYF.

This clonotype was seen repeatedly, ten times or more. The CDR3, as DNA: TGTGCCAGCAGCCCCACCGGGGAGGGTGAGCAGTTCTTC. It translates to CASSPTGEGEQFF. The chain uses TRBV7-9 and TRBJ2-1; 7 positions match TRBD2. The germline CDR1 and CDR2 sequences are SEHNR and FQNEAQ (reference sequence). Germline trimming cut 5 bases from V and 9 bases from J; bases unmatched to any gene: 7. The CDR3 runs to 13 residues.

In this sample, this clonotype turned up a few times. The rearrangement joins TRBV20-1 to TRBJ2-1, with 14 bases matching TRBD2. The CDR3 runs to 15 residues. V shed 2 bases and J 6 bases; nucleotides not matched to a gene: 3. CDR1 and CDR2 (germline): DFQATT, SNEGSKA (reference sequence). CDR3 region: CSARRGLAGGNEQFF. CDR3 DNA sequence: TGCAGTGCTAGACGAGGACTAGCGGGGGGCAATGAGCAGTTCTTC.

This clonotype was counted at least ten times. The rearrangement uses TRBV15 and TRBJ2-7; TRBD1 or TRBD2 may be the D gene (5 bases each). The CDR3 loop spans 18 amino acids. Deletions cut 3 bases from V and 2 bases from J, with 23 bases between. Germline CDR1 is LNHNV and CDR2 is YYDKDF (reference sequence). The CDR3 coding sequence is TGTGCCACCAGCAGTGACCGGGACCCCCAAACGAGACCCTACGAGCAGTACTTC. Protein product: CATSSDRDPQTRPYEQYF.

The table lists this clonotype with many counts. The V and J genes are TRBV2 and TRBJ1-2; 8 positions agree with TRBD1. Germline CDR1 SNHLY, CDR2 FYNNEI. V lost 4 bases, J lost 4 bases, and 8 bases stayed unmatched. The CDR3 has 15 residues. The CDR3 loop is CASSAQGQEGYGYTF. The CDR3 region has the DNA TGTGCCAGCAGTGCCCAGGGACAGGAGGGCTATGGCTACACCTTC.

Sample share makes this clonotype medium-sized. This rearrangement joins TRBV29-1 to TRBJ2-3, with 7 bases fitting TRBD2. This CDR3 region has 15 residues. The V and J ends lost 0 bases and 3 bases, in that order; junction bases with no gene match: 6. CDR1 and CDR2 (germline): SQVTM, ANQGSEA. In DNA form, the CDR3 reads TGCAGCGTTGAAGATCGGACTAGAGGTACAGATACGCAGTATTTT. Encoded protein: CSVEDRTRGTDTQYF.